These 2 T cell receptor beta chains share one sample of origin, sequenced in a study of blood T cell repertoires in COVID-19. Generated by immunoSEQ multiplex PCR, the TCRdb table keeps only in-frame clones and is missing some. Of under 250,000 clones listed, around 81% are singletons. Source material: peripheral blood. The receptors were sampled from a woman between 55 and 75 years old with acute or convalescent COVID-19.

The CDR3 loop reads CASSVRGLPQPDTQYF. CDR3 nucleotides: TGTGCCAGCAGCGTACGGGGACTTCCCCAACCGGATACGCAGTATTTT. The chain couples TRBV9 to TRBJ2-3; TRBD2 might be the D (6 bases). V was trimmed by 1 base and J by 6 bases, leaving 18 bases between them. The germline CDR1 and CDR2 sequences are SGDLS and YYNGEE. This CDR3 has 16 amino acids.

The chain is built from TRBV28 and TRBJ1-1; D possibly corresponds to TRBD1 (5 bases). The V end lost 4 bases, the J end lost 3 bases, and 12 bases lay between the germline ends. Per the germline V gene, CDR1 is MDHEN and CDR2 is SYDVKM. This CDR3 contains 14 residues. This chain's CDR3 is CASSSQGWDTEAFF. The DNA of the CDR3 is TGTGCCAGCAGTTCCCAGGGCTGGGACACTGAAGCTTTCTTT.